This TCR beta chain was sequenced in a study of technical replicates of blood from a few donors. Assay used: immunoSEQ multiplex PCR; TCRdb lists only in-frame clones, some missing. Of over 60,000 clones listed, roughly 93% were seen once; the top ten hold 0.2% to 0.3%. The CDR3 length is 14 residues. Trimming removed 6 bases at V and 0 bases at J, with 11 bases between. The germline CDR1 and CDR2 sequences are LNHDA and SQIVND (reference sequence). This TCR was recovered from a human donor in good health. The sequenced sample was T cells isolated from PBMCs. The chain is built from TRBV19 and TRBJ1-2, with a possible D match to TRBD1 (5 bases). In DNA, the CDR3 is TGTGCCAGTAGCCTGGGGGGACCTAACTATGGCTACACCTTC. This encodes CASSLGGPNYGYTF.